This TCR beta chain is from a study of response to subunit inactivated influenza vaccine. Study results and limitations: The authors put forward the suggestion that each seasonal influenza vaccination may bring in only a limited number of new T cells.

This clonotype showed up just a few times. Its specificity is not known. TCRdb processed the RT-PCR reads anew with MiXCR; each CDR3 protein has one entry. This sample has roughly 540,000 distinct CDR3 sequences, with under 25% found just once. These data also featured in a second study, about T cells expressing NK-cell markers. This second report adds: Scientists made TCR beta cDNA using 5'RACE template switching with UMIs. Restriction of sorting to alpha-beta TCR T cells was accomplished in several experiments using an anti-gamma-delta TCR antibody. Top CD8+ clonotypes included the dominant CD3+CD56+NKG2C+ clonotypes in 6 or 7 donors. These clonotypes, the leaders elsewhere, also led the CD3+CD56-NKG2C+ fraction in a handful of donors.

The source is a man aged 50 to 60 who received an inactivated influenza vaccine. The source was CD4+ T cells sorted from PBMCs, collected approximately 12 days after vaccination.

The CDR3 protein is CASSVRDRGEQYF. The CDR3 nucleotides read TGTGCCAGCAGCGTCCGGGACAGGGGTGAGCAGTACTTC. The chain joins TRBV7-9 to TRBJ2-7, with TRBD1 identical over 10 bases. J was trimmed by 7 bases and V by 5 bases; bases with no gene match: 5. Germline V lookup: CDR1 SEHNR, CDR2 FQNEAQ (reference sequence). The CDR3 extends over 13 amino acids. Full variable domain (outside the CDR3, taken from reference TRBV7-9 and TRBJ2-7): DTGVSQNPRHKITKRGQNVTFRCDPISEHNRLYWYRQTLGQGPEFLTYFQNEAQLEKSRLLSDRFSAERPKGSFSTLEIQRTEQGDSAMYLCASSVRDRGEQYFGPGTRLTVT.